Listed below are T cell receptor beta chains from one sample, sequenced in a study of OX40 agonist ivuxolimab in advanced cancers. The table came from immunoSEQ multiplex PCR; TCRdb's copy has only in-frame clones and leaves some out. This sample has about 76,000 clones, with more than 85% found just once. Sequencing was performed on CD4+ or CD8+ T cells sorted from blood, taken in a trial of the OX40 agonist ivuxolimab. The receptor set was obtained from an adult with an advanced solid tumor such as melanoma, head and neck, liver or kidney cancer. The CDR3 runs from the conserved cysteine through the conserved F or W. Each record gives: D gene, clone size, V gene, J gene, CDR3 DNA, CDR3 protein. A D gene is named only where the DNA matches it firmly. The listing skips clone size in some rows; elsewhere it reads once, few, many or a size class.

.	.	TRBV5-6	TRBJ1-2	TGTGCCAGCAGCCTCCTCGGGAATGGCTACACCTTC	CASSLLGNGYTF
TRBD2	.	TRBV2	TRBJ2-1	TGTGCCAGCAGTTTCGCGGGGGGGGACAATGAGCAGTTCTTC	CASSFAGGDNEQFF
TRBD1	.	TRBV5-1	TRBJ1-1	TGCGCCAGCAGCCCGGGGACAGACTTGAACACTGAAGCTTTCTTT	CASSPGTDLNTEAFF
.	once	TRBV19	TRBJ1-6	TGTGCCAGTACAATGCAGGGAAGTAATTCACCCCTCCACTTT	CASTMQGSNSPLHF
TRBD1	.	TRBV27	TRBJ1-6	TGTGCCAGCAGTCGGGACAGAGCAAATAATTCACCCCTCCACTTT	CASSRDRANNSPLHF
TRBD1	.	TRBV5-5	TRBJ2-3	TGTGCCAGCAGCTTGGGTTGGGACAGGGGCATCACAGATACGCAGTATTTT	CASSLGWDRGITDTQYF
.	.	TRBV2	TRBJ1-5	TGTGCCAGTAGGGGGAGCAATCAGCCCCAGCATTTT	CASRGSNQPQHF
TRBD1	.	TRBV18	TRBJ2-3	TGTGCCAGCTCACTCCAGGGGGCGCGCACAGATACGCAGTATTTT	CASSLQGARTDTQYF
.	.	TRBV5-6	TRBJ2-3	TGTGCCAGCAGCTTGGGCGCGACCACAGATACGCAGTATTTT	CASSLGATTDTQYF
.	.	TRBV18	TRBJ2-4	TGTGCCAGCTCACCCTCGGCGAGAAACATTCAGTACTTC	CASSPSARNIQYF
.	.	TRBV18	TRBJ2-7	TGTGCCAGCTCACCTGAACAGAAGCCCTACGAGCAGTACTTC	CASSPEQKPYEQYF
.	few	TRBV7-9	TRBJ1-1	TGTGCCAGCAGCCCAGAGATTCAGGCCATGAACACTGAAGCTTTCTTT	CASSPEIQAMNTEAFF
.	.	TRBV19	TRBJ1-5	TGTGCCAGTAGTACTGGACAGTTTGGCGTTCTTCAGCCCCAGCATTTT	CASSTGQFGVLQPQHF
.	.	TRBV5-1	TRBJ1-5	TGCGCCAGCAAGGCTGGGATTGGGGGGGCGGCTCAGCCCCAGCATTTT	CASKAGIGGAAQPQHF
TRBD2	.	TRBV7-2	TRBJ2-5	TGTGCCAGCAGCTCGATTCAGCGGGGAAAAGAGACCCAGTACTTC	CASSSIQRGKETQYF
.	.	TRBV11-3	TRBJ1-1	TGTGCCAGCAGCCATGGGACTAACTCCGAAGCTTTCTTT	CASSHGTNSEAFF
.	.	TRBV5-6	TRBJ1-6	TGTGCCAGCAGCTTGATTCAGGAGTCAGCCTGGTCACCCCTCCACTTT	CASSLIQESAWSPLHF
TRBD1	.	TRBV7-9	TRBJ1-4	TGTGCCAGCAGCTCAGGACAGGCGATCCCTGCAACTAATGAAAAACTGTTTTTT	CASSSGQAIPATNEKLFF
.	.	TRBV9	TRBJ1-3	TGTGCCAGCAGCGTGGACGGAGGAAACACCATATATTTT	CASSVDGGNTIYF
TRBD2	.	TRBV5-1	TRBJ2-3	TGCGCCAGCAGCCCTGGGGTCCTAGCGGGGGTCCCTAGCACAGATACGCAGTATTTT	CASSPGVLAGVPSTDTQYF
.	once	TRBV7-3	TRBJ2-2	TGTGCCAGCAGCGCCAACAGGGTGGCCGGGGAGCTGTTTTTT	CASSANRVAGELFF
TRBD1	.	TRBV2	TRBJ1-1	TGTGCCAGCAGTGATGCAGGGGGCTTAAACACTGAAGCTTTCTTT	CASSDAGGLNTEAFF
.	.	TRBV5-6	TRBJ1-6	TGTGCCAGCAGCTTGGCCCCCGTAGGGTCGGGGTATAATTCACCCCTCCACTTT	CASSLAPVGSGYNSPLHF
.	.	TRBV10-2	TRBJ1-6	TGCGCCACCCAAGTAGACCGATATAATTCACCCCTCCACTTT	CATQVDRYNSPLHF
.	once	TRBV30	TRBJ1-4	TGTGCCTGGAGTGTAGGGACGGGCTATGAAAAACTGTTTTTT	CAWSVGTGYEKLFF
TRBD1	.	TRBV28	TRBJ1-1	TGTGCCAGCAGTTCACAGGGGCAGCGCACTGAAGCTTTCTTT	CASSSQGQRTEAFF
.	once	TRBV5-6	TRBJ2-2	TGTGCCAGCAGCTTTTTCAGGGCGACCGGGGAGCTGTTTTTT	CASSFFRATGELFF
.	.	TRBV23-1	TRBJ1-5	TGCGCCAGCAGTCAAATGTCAGGGAATCAGCCCCAGCATTTT	CASSQMSGNQPQHF
TRBD1	.	TRBV7-2	TRBJ2-1	TGTGCCAGCAGCCCCAAAAGACAGGGTAACGAGCAGTTCTTC	CASSPKRQGNEQFF
.	.	TRBV5-8	TRBJ2-2	TGTGCCAGCAGCTTGATTCCGAACACCGGGGAGCTGTTTTTT	CASSLIPNTGELFF
.	.	TRBV28	TRBJ2-7	TGTGCCAGCAGTTTAGACTTTTACGAGCAGTACTTC	CASSLDFYEQYF
.	.	TRBV7-2	TRBJ1-2	TGTGCCAGCAGCCCCGGCCCTATCTATGGCTACACCTTC	CASSPGPIYGYTF
.	.	TRBV19	TRBJ1-2	TGTGCCAGTACCCCCACAGGGAACTATGGCTACACCTTC	CASTPTGNYGYTF
.	.	TRBV10-3	TRBJ1-5	TGTGCCATCAGCGCAGGGATTCAGAGCAATCAGCCCCAGCATTTT	CAISAGIQSNQPQHF
TRBD1	.	TRBV18	TRBJ1-2	TGTGCCAGCTCACCAAGGGACAGGGACGGCTACACCTTC	CASSPRDRDGYTF
.	.	TRBV5-6	TRBJ1-1	TGTGCCAGCACCCCCCGCTTTAACACTGAAGCTTTCTTT	CASTPRFNTEAFF
TRBD2	once	TRBV6-5	TRBJ2-1	TGTGCCAGCAGTTGGAGGACTAGCGGGGGCAATGAGCAGTTCTTC	CASSWRTSGGNEQFF
.	.	TRBV2	TRBJ2-3	TGTGCCACCCGAAGGGGACAGGCGGGGGGATTCACAGATACGCAGTATTTT	CATRRGQAGGFTDTQYF
.	.	TRBV2	TRBJ1-1	TGTGCCAGCATGAGCCGACAAGAAAGTGCTGAAGCTTTCTTT	CASMSRQESAEAFF
TRBD1	.	TRBV28	TRBJ1-2	TGTGCCAGCAGTTCCGGGACAGGGAACCTCTATGGCTACACCTTC	CASSSGTGNLYGYTF
TRBD1	once	TRBV7-2	TRBJ1-6	TGTGCCAGCAGCCCTAGCGGGGGACAGATATCACCCCTCCACTTT	CASSPSGGQISPLHF
.	.	TRBV6-6	TRBJ2-2	TGTGCCAGCAGCCCGGGGGGCAGCACGGAGCTGTTTTTT	CASSPGGSTELFF
.	.	TRBV2	TRBJ2-4	TGTGCCAGCGGAATGAGGGACATTCAGTACTTC	CASGMRDIQYF
TRBD1	.	TRBV9	TRBJ1-2	TGTGCCAGCAGCGCAGACAGGGGAGTCGTCGGCTACACCTTC	CASSADRGVVGYTF
.	.	TRBV7-9	TRBJ1-1	TGTGCCAGCAGCCTACAAGGGGGGAACACTGAAGCTTTCTTT	CASSLQGGNTEAFF
.	.	TRBV28	TRBJ1-3	TGTGCCAGCAGTTTTTCAACAGCCTCTGGAAACACCATATATTTT	CASSFSTASGNTIYF
TRBD1	.	TRBV7-2	TRBJ1-1	TGTGCCAGCAGCTCCACAGGGGGGAGCACTGAAGCTTTCTTT	CASSSTGGSTEAFF
.	.	TRBV5-6	TRBJ2-5	TGTGCCAGCAGCTTTGGGGAAGAGACCCAGTACTTC	CASSFGEETQYF
.	.	TRBV6-1	TRBJ2-2	TGTGCCAGCATCAGGGGCCAGACAAAGGGCGGGGAGCTGTTTTTT	CASIRGQTKGGELFF
.	.	TRBV9	TRBJ2-4	TGTGCCAGAGAATGGCCGCGGGTGCCCCCCAAAAACATTCAGTACTTC	CAREWPRVPPKNIQYF
.	.	TRBV7-6	TRBJ2-2	TGTGCCAGCAGCCCGTGGGGGGGCAACGCCGGGGAGCTGTTTTTT	CASSPWGGNAGELFF